These T cell receptor beta chains were read from a single sample in a study of post-analysis software for immune sequencing data. TCRdb independently ran MiXCR on the PCR reads; one entry per CDR3 protein. There are 650,000 to 850,000 distinct CDR3 sequences in the sample; 53% occur only once, and approximately 4.2% lies in the top ten. The sample comprised blood. The source of these receptors is a girl aged 10-17 years with multiple sclerosis. Each CDR3 is given with its conserved first and last residue. D genes are given only for firm matches. Only part of the rows carry a size: once, few, many, or a class if the clone is expanded.

d_call,clone_size,v_call,j_call,cdr3_nt,cdr3_aa
TRBD2,-,TRBV5-1,TRBJ2-1,TGCGCCAGCAGCACTACTAGCGGTAATTACAATGAGCAGTTCTTC,CASSTTSGNYNEQFF
TRBD2,few,TRBV7-9,TRBJ2-5,TGTGCCAGCAGCTGGGGACTAGCGGGGGACCAAGAGACCCAGTACTTC,CASSWGLAGDQETQYF
TRBD2,once,TRBV3-1,TRBJ2-3,TGTGCCAGCAGCCACGGGACTAGCGGGAGTTCAGATACGCAGTATTTT,CASSHGTSGSSDTQYF
TRBD2,few,TRBV20-1,TRBJ2-7,TGCAGTGCTAGCGGGGCTAGCGGGGGCCACGAGCAGTACTTC,CSASGASGGHEQYF
-,few,TRBV5-1,TRBJ1-2,TGCGCCAGCAGCTTGGATCCTAGGAGCTTCAACTATGGCTACACCTTC,CASSLDPRSFNYGYTF
TRBD2,-,TRBV5-1,TRBJ2-5,TGCGCCAGCAGTCCAACTAGCGGGAGGACGGAGACCCAGTACTTC,CASSPTSGRTETQYF
-,-,TRBV27,TRBJ1-2,TGTGCCAGCAGTTTATCCGGGGACTCTGGCTACACCTTC,CASSLSGDSGYTF
-,-,TRBV10-3,TRBJ2-2,TGTGCCATCAGTGACGCGGGACAGTACCCCACCGGGGAGCTGTTTTTT,CAISDAGQYPTGELFF
-,-,TRBV15,TRBJ2-4,TGTGCCACCAGCCCAGACAGGCTTAACATTCAGTACTTC,CATSPDRLNIQYF
-,-,TRBV5-1,TRBJ2-3,TGCGCCAGCAGCTTGGAGGTCAGCGAAGGAGCTGGGGATACGCAGTATTTT,CASSLEVSEGAGDTQYF
-,few,TRBV29-1,TRBJ2-4,TGCAGCGTTCGACTAGGAGTAGACATTCAGTACTTC,CSVRLGVDIQYF
-,once,TRBV12-3/TRBV12-4,TRBJ2-7,TGCGCCAGCAGTTTAAGGTCCAGAGCGGGCGGAAGCTCCTACGAGCAGTACTTC,CASSLRSRAGGSSYEQYF
-,few,TRBV20-1,TRBJ2-1,TGCAGTGCTGGGGGAACTAGGTACAATGAGCAGTTCTTC,CSAGGTRYNEQFF
-,once,TRBV12-5,TRBJ2-4,TGTGCTAGTGGTTTGGTAAGGGAGCAGTACTTC,CASGLVREQYF
TRBD2,few,TRBV7-3,TRBJ2-7,TGTGCCAGCAGCTTAGGGGTGCGGGGGGCAACCTACGAGCAGTACTTC,CASSLGVRGATYEQYF
TRBD1,-,TRBV12-3/TRBV12-4,TRBJ2-3,TGTGCCAGCAGTCCGGGACAGGGGGATCGCACAGATACGCAGTATTTT,CASSPGQGDRTDTQYF
-,-,TRBV6-5,TRBJ1-1,TGTGCCAGCAGTTACTCGGAAACAGGGAGAACTGAAGCTTTCTTT,CASSYSETGRTEAFF
TRBD2,-,TRBV7-9,TRBJ2-1,TGTGCCAACAGCTTAGCAGGGACTAGCTTAAATGAGCAGTTCTTC,CANSLAGTSLNEQFF
-,-,TRBV12-3/TRBV12-4,TRBJ2-5,TGTGCCAGCAAAGCTGTGGCGAATAGTCCTGAGCAGTACTTC,CASKAVANSPEQYF
-,-,TRBV6-6,TRBJ2-7,TGTGCCAGCACTTCGACTCAGGTCGAGCAGTACTTC,CASTSTQVEQYF
-,-,TRBV6-1,TRBJ2-3,TGTGCCAGCCTCTATAGGTTCGCGGGGGCCGCGACTAGCACAGATACGCGGTATTTT,CASLYRFAGAATSTDTRYF
-,-,TRBV20-1,TRBJ1-5,TGCAGTGCCGGACGGAGTAGCAATCAGCCCCAGCATTTT,CSAGRSSNQPQHF
TRBD1,-,TRBV5-1,TRBJ1-2,TGCGCCAGCAGCTATTCGACAGGGATTCACCAGGGCTACACCTTC,CASSYSTGIHQGYTF
TRBD1,-,TRBV2,TRBJ2-3,TGTGCCAGATCCCACGAGGGGGCCGGCACAGATACGCAGTATTTT,CARSHEGAGTDTQYF
-,-,TRBV20-1,TRBJ2-1,TGCAGTGCTAGAGACAGGGAGCTTTACAATGAGCAGTTCTTC,CSARDRELYNEQFF
TRBD1,-,TRBV5-6,TRBJ1-2,TGTGCCAGCAGCAAGACAGGGTTGGGCTACACCTTC,CASSKTGLGYTF
TRBD1,-,TRBV20-1,TRBJ2-7,TGCAGTGCTTCAGGGGCCTACAGGGGGCGCCCCTACGAGCAGTACTTC,CSASGAYRGRPYEQYF
-,-,TRBV20-1,TRBJ2-5,TGCAGTGCTAGCGCCTCTGGGCGGGGACTTCAAGAGACCCAGTACTTC,CSASASGRGLQETQYF
-,few,TRBV7-8,TRBJ2-7,TGTGCCAGCAGCTTAGTCCCAGTGCCCTCCTACGAGCAGTACTTC,CASSLVPVPSYEQYF
-,-,TRBV7-2,TRBJ2-3,TGTGCCAGCAACCTTATGGGGGTTTCTAGCACAGATACGCAGTATTTT,CASNLMGVSSTDTQYF
TRBD2,-,TRBV7-2,TRBJ2-3,TGTGCCAGCAGCCCCTTTCCTAGCGGGAGTAATACGCAGTATTTT,CASSPFPSGSNTQYF
TRBD1,-,TRBV20-1,TRBJ1-2,TGCAGTGCTAGACCCCAGGGGGGGACAGCATTTTACTGGGGCTACACCTTC,CSARPQGGTAFYWGYTF
-,-,TRBV6-2/TRBV6-3,TRBJ1-2,TGTGCCAGCTCCGATTCCGGCAGAGCTAACTATGGCTACACCTTC,CASSDSGRANYGYTF
-,once,TRBV20-1,TRBJ2-1,TGCAGTGCTCTCCCTGTGAACGGTGAGCAGGTCTTC,CSALPVNGEQVF
-,-,TRBV19,TRBJ2-5,TGTGCCAGTAGTATGTCAGGGGTTCGGGAGACCCAGTACTTC,CASSMSGVRETQYF
-,few,TRBV6-1,TRBJ2-4,TGTGCCAGCAACTACCAATGGACAGCTTATCGAGAGCAGTACTTC,CASNYQWTAYREQYF
-,-,TRBV29-1,TRBJ2-1,TGCAGCGTTGAATTTTCCTACAATGAGCAGTTGTTC,CSVEFSYNEQLF
-,-,TRBV20-1,TRBJ1-1,TGCAGTGCTAGATCCCCAGTATTGAACACTGAAGCTTTCTTT,CSARSPVLNTEAFF
-,-,TRBV4-1,TRBJ2-5,TGCGCCAGCAGCCCGAGTGAGGAACAGCAAGAGACCCAGTACTTC,CASSPSEEQQETQYF
TRBD2,many,TRBV20-1,TRBJ2-1,TGCAGTGCTAGAGATCCGAACCAGGGACTAGCGGTAATGAAGCAGTTCTTC,CSARDPNQGLAVMKQFF
-,-,TRBV6-6,TRBJ2-7,TGTGCCAGCAGTTACGGCCCGGGGGCGCCTCGTTACGAGCAGTACTTC,CASSYGPGAPRYEQYF
-,-,TRBV10-3,TRBJ2-7,TGTGCCATCAGGGCAGGGCCTTCCTACGAGCAGTACTTC,CAIRAGPSYEQYF
TRBD1,-,TRBV7-9,TRBJ1-3,TGTGCCAGCAGCTCGGCGACAGGGCCCATATATTTT,CASSSATGPIYF